The 2 T cell receptor beta chains given below trace back to one sample, sequenced in a study of blood T cell repertoires in COVID-19 (dated by TCRdb to the early 2020s). Receptors were amplified or captured by the immunoSEQ multiplex PCR assay. TCRdb holds this immuneACCESS table with in-frame rearrangements only. Some clones are missing; in checked studies, unresolved V genes explain under half, and the rest has no known cause. The table for this sample lists 150,000 to 200,000 clones; about 92% of them were counted only once. The ten most abundant clones make up approximately 2% of the sample. The specimen was peripheral blood. The origin of the receptors is a woman aged 60-75 years with COVID-19, enrolled during active disease.

This chain connects TRBV20-1 to TRBJ1-1; no clear D. The CDR3 contains 11 residues. Germline V gene lookup returns CDR1 DFQATT and CDR2 SNEGSKA (reference sequence). V gave up 4 bases and J gave up 0 bases, with 3 bases separating them. The CDR3 sequence is CSATMNTEAFF. The CDR3 coding sequence is TGCAGTGCTACCATGAACACTGAAGCTTTCTTT.

The chain couples TRBV11-3 to TRBJ2-1, with TRBD1 matching 7 bases. Germline V gene sequence: CDR1 SGHNT, CDR2 YENEEA. The CDR3 consists of 13 residues. With V trimmed by 5 bases and J by 8 bases, 6 bases remained unmatched. The CDR3 DNA follows: TGTGCCAGCAGCCCCAGGGGGAGTTATGAGCAGTTCTTC. Encoded protein: CASSPRGSYEQFF. Full variable domain (outside the CDR3, taken from reference TRBV11-3 and TRBJ2-1): EAGVVQSPRYKIIEKKQPVAFWCNPISGHNTLYWYLQNLGQGPELLIRYENEEAVDDSQLPKDRFSAERLKGVDSTLKIQPAELGDSAVYLCASSPRGSYEQFFGPGTRLTVL.